A selection of T cell receptor beta chains follows, all from one sample in a study of shared clonotypes between healthy human individuals. Clones were read by immunoSEQ multiplex PCR, and TCRdb kept only the in-frame ones, dropping some. The repertoire holds over a million clones, with about 75% as singletons. The sample comprised memory CD4+ T cells sorted from blood. The source is a man younger than 35 in good health. Each CDR3 is given without its conserved first and last residue.

cdr3_aa v_call
ASSSAREGPYNEQF TRBV7-3
ASSASGSSYEQY TRBV5-4
ASSQDRLNVH TRBV14
SVGIWASDGEQY TRBV29-1
ASSPRGEKGEQF TRBV27
ASSPGQLMNTEAF TRBV4-1
ASSGAVNEQY TRBV7-2
ASSTSETGELF TRBV6-5
ATTKQGGGNQPQH TRBV5-8
ASSLWIDRGGNEQY TRBV27
ASSLAASGSLEQF TRBV7-6
ASSYQGGEKLF TRBV6-5
ASSPGLGLAASRRGETQY TRBV5-5
ASSEPAGNGYT TRBV6-1
SARTDTQY TRBV20-1
ASSAFGAENYGYT TRBV19
ASSSGRNGEQF TRBV6-1
ASRGLAGAYNEQF TRBV7-2
ASSLDLGGNTDTQY TRBV7-6
ASSSHRGNQPQH TRBV19
ASMSVVSGSSAGELF TRBV27
ASSSTGGDQPQH TRBV7-2
ASSFLHRRGGSDTQY TRBV27
AWAGGSETQY TRBV30
ASTRGTYTEAF TRBV6-5
AWSATRTRDREWGYGYT TRBV30
ASSLGKLAGYNEQF TRBV11-1
ASSPRGLEYEQY TRBV18
ASSQEAVVQY TRBV14
ASGSRPLLDEQY TRBV12-5
ASSEGTTNTEAF TRBV2
ASSSKSGPQETQY TRBV13
ASSTGRFEQF TRBV10-1
ASSLGGGAGGELF TRBV7-2
ASSGLDLETQY TRBV5-1
ASSPRTDLSTDTQY TRBV9
ASSPRGRNDEQY TRBV18
ASDWAGGPNYEQY TRBV7-2
ASSLGVLAGGTQETQY TRBV11-2
ASSDRTGNSPLH TRBV6-4
AISDGGDLHYGYT TRBV10-3
AIRRLAGNTGELF TRBV10-3
ASGTGSNTGELF TRBV2
ASSLALGRTDTQY TRBV7-9
ASSLRAGGQTDTQY TRBV13
ASTSGQSSNQPQH TRBV6-6
ASSPRVQYEQY TRBV18
ASSHGSGYGYT TRBV7-2
ASSLDRGSYEQY TRBV11-2
ASIRGGVSTGELF TRBV2
AISESDHSYSPLH TRBV10-3
ASTPWELPGGELF TRBV5-6
ASSEKWGGVYGYT TRBV6-1
ASSIEQGTGNQPQH TRBV19
ASSSTFGGDTQY TRBV7-7
ASSLDVGATNEKLF TRBV7-9
ASSLRGALQETQY TRBV7-9
ASSFFLPQAGTYEQY TRBV7-6